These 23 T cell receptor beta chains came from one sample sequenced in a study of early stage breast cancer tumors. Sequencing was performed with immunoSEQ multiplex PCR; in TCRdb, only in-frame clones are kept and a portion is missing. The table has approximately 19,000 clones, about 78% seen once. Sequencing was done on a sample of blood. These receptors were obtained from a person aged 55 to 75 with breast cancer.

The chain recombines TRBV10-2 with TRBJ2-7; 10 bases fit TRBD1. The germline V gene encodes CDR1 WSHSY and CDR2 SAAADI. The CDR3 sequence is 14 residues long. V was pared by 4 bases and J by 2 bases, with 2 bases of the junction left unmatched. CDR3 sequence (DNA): TGCGCCAGCAGTGTTGGGACAGGGGCCTACGAGCAGTACTTC. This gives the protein CASSVGTGAYEQYF.

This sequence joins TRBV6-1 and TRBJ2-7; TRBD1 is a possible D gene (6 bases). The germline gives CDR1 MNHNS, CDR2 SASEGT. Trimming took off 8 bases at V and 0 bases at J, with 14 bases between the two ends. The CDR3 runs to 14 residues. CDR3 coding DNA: TGTGCCAGCCCTCGGGACAACCCCTCCTACGAGCAGTACTTC. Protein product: CASPRDNPSYEQYF.

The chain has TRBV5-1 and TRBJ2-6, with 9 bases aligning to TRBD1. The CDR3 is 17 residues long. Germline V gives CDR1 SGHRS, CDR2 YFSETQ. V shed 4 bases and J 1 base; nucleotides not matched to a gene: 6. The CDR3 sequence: CASSIGTGWSGANVLTF. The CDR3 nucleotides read TGCGCCAGCAGCATCGGGACAGGGTGGTCTGGGGCCAACGTCCTGACTTTC.

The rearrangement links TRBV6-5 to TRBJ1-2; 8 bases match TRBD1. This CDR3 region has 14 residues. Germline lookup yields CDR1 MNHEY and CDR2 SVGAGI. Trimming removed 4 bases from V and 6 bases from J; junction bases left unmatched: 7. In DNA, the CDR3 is TGTGCCAGCAGTTCTCCGGGACAGGTAGATGGCTACACCTTC. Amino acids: CASSSPGQVDGYTF.

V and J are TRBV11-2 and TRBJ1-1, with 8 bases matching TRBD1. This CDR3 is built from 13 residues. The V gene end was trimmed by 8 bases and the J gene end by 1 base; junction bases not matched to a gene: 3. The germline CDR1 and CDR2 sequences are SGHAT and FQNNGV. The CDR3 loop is CASGQGPNTEAFF. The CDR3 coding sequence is TGTGCCAGCGGACAGGGCCCGAACACTGAAGCTTTCTTT.

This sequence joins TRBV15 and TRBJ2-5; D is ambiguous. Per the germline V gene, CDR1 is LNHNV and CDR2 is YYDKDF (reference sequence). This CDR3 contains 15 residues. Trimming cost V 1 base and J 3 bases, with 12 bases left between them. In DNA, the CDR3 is TGTGCCACCAGCAGAGGGACGGATCCTGAAGAGACCCAGTACTTC. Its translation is CATSRGTDPEETQYF.

CDR3 sequence reads: CASSLSGRETQYF. The CDR3 nucleotides read TGTGCCAGCAGCTTATCAGGGCGAGAGACCCAGTACTTC. The chain joins TRBV13 to TRBJ2-5; D perhaps matches TRBD1 (5 bases). V was shortened by 2 bases and J by 4 bases, with 8 bases between the two germline ends. Germline CDR1 is PRHDT and CDR2 is FYEKMQ (reference sequence). The CDR3 spans 13 residues.

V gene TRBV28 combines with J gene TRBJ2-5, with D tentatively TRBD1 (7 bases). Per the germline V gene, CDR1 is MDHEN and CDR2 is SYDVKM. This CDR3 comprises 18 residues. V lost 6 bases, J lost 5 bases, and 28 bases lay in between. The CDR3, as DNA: TGTGCCAGCAGAATGGGCCACTGGGGCAGGTCAGGGGGGGAGACCCAGTACTTC. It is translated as CASRMGHWGRSGGETQYF.

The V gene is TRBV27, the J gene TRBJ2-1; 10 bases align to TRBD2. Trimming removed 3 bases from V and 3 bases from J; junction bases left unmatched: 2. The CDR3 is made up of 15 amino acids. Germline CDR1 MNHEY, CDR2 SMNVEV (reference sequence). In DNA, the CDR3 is TGTGCCAGCAGTTTGGCTAGCGGGGGCTACAATGAGCAGTTCTTC. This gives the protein CASSLASGGYNEQFF.

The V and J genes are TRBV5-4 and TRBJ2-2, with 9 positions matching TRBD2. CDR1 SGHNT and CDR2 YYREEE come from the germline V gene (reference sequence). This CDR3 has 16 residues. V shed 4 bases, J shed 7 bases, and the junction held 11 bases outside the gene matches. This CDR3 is CASSAGLASFSGELFF. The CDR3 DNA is TGTGCCAGCAGCGCGGGACTAGCTTCGTTCAGCGGGGAGCTGTTTTTT.

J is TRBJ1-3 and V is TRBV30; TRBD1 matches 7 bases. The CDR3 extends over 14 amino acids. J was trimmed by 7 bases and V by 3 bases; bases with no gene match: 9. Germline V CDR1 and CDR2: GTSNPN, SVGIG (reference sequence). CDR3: CAWSGDRSRNTIYF. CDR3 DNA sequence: TGTGCCTGGAGCGGGGACAGATCGAGGAACACCATATATTTT.

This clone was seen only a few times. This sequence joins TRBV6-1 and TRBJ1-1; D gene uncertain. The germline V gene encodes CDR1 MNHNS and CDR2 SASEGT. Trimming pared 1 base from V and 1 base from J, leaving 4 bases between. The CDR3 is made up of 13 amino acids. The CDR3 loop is CASSEVGNTEAFF. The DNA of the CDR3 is TGTGCCAGCAGTGAAGTGGGGAACACTGAAGCTTTCTTT.

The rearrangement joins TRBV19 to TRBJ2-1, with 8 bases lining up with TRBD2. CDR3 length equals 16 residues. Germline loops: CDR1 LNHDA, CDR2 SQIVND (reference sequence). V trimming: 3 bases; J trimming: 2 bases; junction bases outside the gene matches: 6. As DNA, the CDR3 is TGTGCCAGTAGTATTAGGACTAGCATCACCTACAATGAGCAGTTCTTC. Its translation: CASSIRTSITYNEQFF.

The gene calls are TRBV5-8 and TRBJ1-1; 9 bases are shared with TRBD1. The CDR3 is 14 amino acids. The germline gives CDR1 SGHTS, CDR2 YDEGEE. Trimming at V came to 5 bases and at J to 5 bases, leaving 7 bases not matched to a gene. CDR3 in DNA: TGTGCCAGCAGTAGGGGACAGGGTTGGACTGAAGCTTTCTTT. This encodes CASSRGQGWTEAFF.

The CDR3 spells CASIWTGDPYNEQFF. The CDR3 DNA follows: TGTGCCAGCATCTGGACAGGGGACCCCTACAATGAGCAGTTCTTC. The V call is TRBV2, the J call TRBJ2-1; the match to TRBD1 covers 9 bases. This CDR3 comprises 15 residues. The V gene's germline CDR1 is SNHLY and CDR2 FYNNEI. V gave up 7 bases and J gave up 2 bases; unmatched junction bases: 6.

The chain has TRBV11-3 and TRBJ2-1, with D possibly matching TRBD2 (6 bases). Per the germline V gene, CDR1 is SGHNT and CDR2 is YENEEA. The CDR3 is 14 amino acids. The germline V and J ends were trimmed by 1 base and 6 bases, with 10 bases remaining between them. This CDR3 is CASSLARLGNEQFF. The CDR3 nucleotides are TGTGCCAGCAGCTTAGCCCGACTAGGCAATGAGCAGTTCTTC.

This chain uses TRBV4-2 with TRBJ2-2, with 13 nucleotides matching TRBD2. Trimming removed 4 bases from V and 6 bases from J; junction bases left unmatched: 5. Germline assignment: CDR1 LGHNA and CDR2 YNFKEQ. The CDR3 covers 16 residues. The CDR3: CASSPGTSGISGELFF. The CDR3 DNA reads TGTGCCAGCAGCCCCGGGACTAGCGGGATATCCGGGGAGCTGTTTTTT.

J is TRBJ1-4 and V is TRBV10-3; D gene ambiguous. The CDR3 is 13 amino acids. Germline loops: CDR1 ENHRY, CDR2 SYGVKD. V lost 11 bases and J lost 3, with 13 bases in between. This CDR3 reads CAVNRDPNEKLFF. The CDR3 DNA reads TGTGCCGTCAACCGGGATCCTAATGAAAAACTGTTTTTT.

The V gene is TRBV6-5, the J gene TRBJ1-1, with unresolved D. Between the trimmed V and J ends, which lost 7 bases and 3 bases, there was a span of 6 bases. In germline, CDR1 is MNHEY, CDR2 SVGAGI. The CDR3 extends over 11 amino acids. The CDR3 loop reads CASNRYTEAFF. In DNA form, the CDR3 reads TGTGCCAGCAACCGCTACACTGAAGCTTTCTTT.

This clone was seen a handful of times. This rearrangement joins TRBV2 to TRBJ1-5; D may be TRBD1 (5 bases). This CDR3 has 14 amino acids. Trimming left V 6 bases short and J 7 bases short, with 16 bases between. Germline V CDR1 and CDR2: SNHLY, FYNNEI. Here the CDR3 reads CASSPDGGRQPQHF. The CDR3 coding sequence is TGTGCCAGCAGCCCTGACGGGGGTCGACAGCCCCAGCATTTT.

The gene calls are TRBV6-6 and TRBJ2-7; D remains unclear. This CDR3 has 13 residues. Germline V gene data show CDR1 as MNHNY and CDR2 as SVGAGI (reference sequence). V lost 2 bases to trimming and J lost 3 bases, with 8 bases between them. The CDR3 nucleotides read TGTGCCAGCAGTTACATGTCGCACTACGAGCAGTACTTC. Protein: CASSYMSHYEQYF.

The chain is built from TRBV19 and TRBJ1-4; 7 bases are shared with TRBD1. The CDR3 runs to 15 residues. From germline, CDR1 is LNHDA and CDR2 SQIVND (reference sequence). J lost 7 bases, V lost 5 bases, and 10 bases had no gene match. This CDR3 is CASSSAGTEAEKLFF. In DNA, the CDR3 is TGTGCCAGTAGTTCAGCCGGGACAGAGGCTGAAAAACTGTTTTTT.

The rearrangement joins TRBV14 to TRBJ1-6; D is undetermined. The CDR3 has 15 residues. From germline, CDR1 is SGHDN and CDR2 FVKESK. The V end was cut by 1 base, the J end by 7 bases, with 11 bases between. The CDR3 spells CASSQVSTGNSPLHF. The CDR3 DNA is TGTGCCAGCAGCCAAGTCAGCACGGGGAATTCACCCCTCCACTTT.